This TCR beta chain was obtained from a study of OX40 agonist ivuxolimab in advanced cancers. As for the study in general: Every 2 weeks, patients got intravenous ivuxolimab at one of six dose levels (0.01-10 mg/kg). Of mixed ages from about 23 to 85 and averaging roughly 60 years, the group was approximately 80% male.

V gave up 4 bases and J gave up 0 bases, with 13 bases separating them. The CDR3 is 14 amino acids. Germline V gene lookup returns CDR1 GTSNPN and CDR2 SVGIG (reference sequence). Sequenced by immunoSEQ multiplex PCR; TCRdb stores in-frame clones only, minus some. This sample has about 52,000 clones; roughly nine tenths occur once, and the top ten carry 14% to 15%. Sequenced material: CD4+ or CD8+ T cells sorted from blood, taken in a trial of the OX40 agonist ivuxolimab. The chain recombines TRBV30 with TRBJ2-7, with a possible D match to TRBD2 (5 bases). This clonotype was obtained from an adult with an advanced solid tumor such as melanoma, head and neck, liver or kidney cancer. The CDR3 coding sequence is TGTGCCTGGAACCCCGGGGTCTCCTCCTACGAGCAGTACTTC. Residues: CAWNPGVSSYEQYF.